The 29 T cell receptor beta chains reported below all come from one sample, sequenced in a study of post-analysis software for immune sequencing data. Carried by the TCR beta cDNA libraries were unique molecular identifiers. TCRdb passed the PCR reads through MiXCR, listing each CDR3 protein once. Among more than 450,000 distinct CDR3 sequences listed, 40% to 50% were seen once. These receptors lack a known antigen. Overall study results and limits: Patients showed TRBV5-6, TRBV5-1 and TRBV20-1 among five TRBV segments more frequent than in controls.

Sequencing input: blood. These receptors originate from a girl between 5 and 17 years old with multiple sclerosis.

Regarding this clonotype: This sequence may be a read error, since a much larger clone differs from it by one base. The chain is built from TRBV3-1 and TRBJ2-7, with TRBD2 matching 9 bases. Per germline, CDR1 LGHDT and CDR2 YNNKEL (reference sequence). The CDR3 runs to 15 residues. The CDR3 sequence: CASSPRAGGSYEQNF. CDR3 bases: TGTGCCAGCAGCCCACGAGCGGGAGGTTCCTACGAGCAGAACTTC.

This clonotype turned up a few times. This chain connects TRBV12-3 or TRBV12-4 to TRBJ2-3; D gene uncertain. V was trimmed by 3 bases and J by 3 bases, leaving 7 bases between them. This CDR3 spans 13 amino acids. DNA of the CDR3: TGTGCCAGCAGTTTTGTTGATACAGATACGCAGTATTTT. It is translated as CASSFVDTDTQYF.

The J gene is TRBJ1-2, the V gene TRBV5-6; tentative D call: TRBD1 (6 bases). The CDR3 runs to 13 residues. Trimming removed 4 bases from V and 13 bases from J, with 20 bases in between. Germline values: CDR1 SGHDT, CDR2 YYEEEE. CDR3 coding DNA: TGTGCCAGCAGCCCCCACCCGGGACAACCTTCCACCTTC. As protein: CASSPHPGQPSTF.

The genes are TRBV24-1 and TRBJ2-5; D remains unclear. The J call is in doubt because the DNA end fits TRBJ2-7 better. The germline V gene has CDR1 KGHDR and CDR2 SFDVKD. CDR3 length equals 15 residues. DNA of the CDR3: TGTGCCACCAGTGACCCCGGCAGGAAGATCTACGAGCAGTACTTC. The encoded protein is CATSDPGRKIYEQYF.

The J gene is TRBJ2-5, the V gene TRBV29-1; 11 positions agree with TRBD1. V shed 6 bases, J shed 4 bases, and the junction held 4 bases outside the gene matches. Germline V gene sequence: CDR1 SQVTM, CDR2 ANQGSEA. This CDR3 is 13 amino acids long. The CDR3 here is CSVDRGRLETQYF. Written as DNA, the CDR3 is TGCAGCGTGGACAGGGGGCGCCTAGAGACCCAGTACTTC.

The rearrangement uses TRBV6-6 and TRBJ2-5; 8 bases fit TRBD1. The DNA end favors TRBJ2-7, so the J call may be wrong. CDR1 is MNHNY and CDR2 is SVGAGI in the germline V gene (reference sequence). This CDR3 has 15 amino acids. Here the CDR3 DNA reads TGTGCCAGCAGTCCACGGACAGGGTTCGGGTACGAGCAGTACTTC. This sequence encodes CASSPRTGFGYEQYF.

This clonotype occurred once. Mismatch with germline at one junction end may stem from a read error. The gene calls are TRBV6-1 and TRBJ2-7; D unclear. This CDR3 spans 15 amino acids. Germline CDR1 reads MNHNS; CDR2 reads SASEGT. The CDR3 nucleotides read TGTGCCAGCAGTCTATTGGCTGTGGCCTCCAACGAGCAGTACTTC. Translated: CASSLLAVASNEQYF.

The rearrangement joins TRBV21-1 to TRBJ1-2; the D call of TRBD1 is as the table states it, not checked on the DNA. TRBV21-1 constitutes a pseudogene. This CDR3 region has 13 residues. CDR3 DNA sequence: TGTGCCAGCAGCAAAGCGAGGGGGCAGGGCTACACCTTC. Protein sequence: CASSKARGQGYTF.

This clonotype occurred many times. The J gene is TRBJ2-2, the V gene TRBV6-4, with D unresolved. Germline CDR1 is MRHNA and CDR2 is SNTAGT. The CDR3 is 13 amino acids. Trimming removed 2 bases from V and 3 bases from J, with 4 bases in between. The CDR3 sequence: CASSDRDTGELFF. DNA of the CDR3: TGTGCCAGCAGTGACAGGGACACCGGGGAGCTGTTTTTT.

This clonotype was counted between two and nine times. The J gene is TRBJ2-1, the V gene TRBV5-1; TRBD2 agrees at 10 bases. This CDR3 region has 17 residues. CDR1 is SGHRS and CDR2 is YFSETQ in the germline V gene. The V and J ends lost 0 bases and 0 bases, in that order; junction bases with no gene match: 3. CDR3 nucleotide sequence: TGCGCCAGCAGCTTGGGTCTAGCGGGAGCCTCCTACAATGAGCAGTTCTTC. This codes for CASSLGLAGASYNEQFF.

This clonotype showed up just a few times. This rearrangement joins TRBV29-1 to TRBJ2-1; weak D call: TRBD2 (6 bases). Trimming stripped 7 bases from V and 5 bases from J, with 18 bases between. This CDR3 has 14 amino acids. Germline CDR1 is SQVTM and CDR2 is ANQGSEA. The chain's CDR3 is CSAVRDSTDNEQFF. The CDR3 nucleotides are TGCAGCGCGGTCCGGGACTCGACCGACAATGAGCAGTTCTTC.

The chain is built from TRBV24-1 and TRBJ2-5; D possibly corresponds to TRBD1 (6 bases). The J call may be in error: the DNA end matches TRBJ2-7 better. CDR3 size: 13 residues. Germline assignment: CDR1 KGHDR and CDR2 SFDVKD. The CDR3 spells CATSVGTSYEQYF. The CDR3 DNA follows: TGTGCCACCAGTGTCGGGACAAGCTACGAGCAGTACTTC.

As concerns this clonotype: One end of the junction is discordant with germline, which a read error may explain. The rearrangement uses TRBV20-1 and TRBJ1-5, with no clear D. There are 15 residues in the CDR3. Germline lookup yields CDR1 DFQATT and CDR2 SNEGSKA (reference sequence). The CDR3 spells CSARDTRISNQHQHF. The CDR3 DNA reads as TGCAGTGCTAGAGACACAAGGATTAGCAATCAGCACCAGCATTTT.

This clonotype was seen a few times. V gene TRBV12-3 or TRBV12-4 combines with J gene TRBJ2-3; D gene uncertain. The CDR3 length is 15 residues. Trimming left V 7 bases short and J 2 bases short, with 16 bases between. The CDR3 loop is CASTIWASNTDTQYF. The CDR3 DNA is TGTGCCAGCACCATTTGGGCGAGTAACACAGATACGCAGTATTTT.

For the CDR3, the DNA is TGTGCCAGCAGTCCCACGGGAAGGGGGCCCTACGAGCAGTACTTC. It specifies CASSPTGRGPYEQYF. The chain has TRBV12-3 or TRBV12-4 and TRBJ2-7; TRBD1 aligns across 7 bases. The J segment lost 2 bases and the V segment lost 5 bases, leaving 9 bases of the junction unmatched. CDR3 length: 15 residues.

The chain carries TRBV5-1 and TRBJ1-1, with a possible D match to TRBD1 (5 bases). There are 15 residues in the CDR3. Germline-derived CDR1 and CDR2 are SGHRS and YFSETQ. Trimming cost V 4 bases and J 5 bases, with 18 bases left between them. This CDR3 is CASSASQVPGTEAFF. CDR3 nucleotides: TGCGCCAGCAGCGCCTCACAGGTTCCTGGGACTGAAGCTTTCTTT.

This clonotype was seen more than once but under ten times. The V call is TRBV12-3 or TRBV12-4, the J call TRBJ2-7, with no clear D. The CDR3 extends over 13 amino acids. Trimming pared 3 bases from V and 0 bases from J, leaving 6 bases between. The CDR3: CASSFGFSYEQYF. CDR3 nucleotides: TGTGCCAGCAGTTTCGGCTTCTCCTACGAGCAGTACTTC.

The chain carries TRBV5-5 and TRBJ1-1, with a weak D call TRBD1 (5 bases). This CDR3 region has 14 residues. V was trimmed by 0 bases and J by 2 bases, leaving 8 bases between them. Germline V gives CDR1 SGHKS, CDR2 YYEKEE (reference sequence). CDR3: CASSLGQYNTEAFF. The CDR3 nucleotides are TGTGCCAGCAGCTTGGGACAGTATAACACTGAAGCTTTCTTT.

The chain joins TRBV29-1 to TRBJ2-5; D is uncertain. The CDR3 is 14 residues long. Germline loops: CDR1 SQVTM, CDR2 ANQGSEA. V was pared by 1 base and J by 1 base, with 10 bases between. CDR3 amino acids: CSVEGGRAQETQYF. For the CDR3, the DNA is TGCAGCGTTGAAGGGGGAAGGGCCCAAGAGACCCAGTACTTC.

This chain uses TRBV24-1 with TRBJ2-1, with TRBD2 identical over 10 bases. V lost 3 bases to trimming and J lost 7 bases; unmatched junction nucleotides: 5. The CDR3 extends over 15 amino acids. In germline, CDR1 is KGHDR, CDR2 SFDVKD. The CDR3 DNA reads TGTGCCACCAGTGATACAGCGGGAGGGCTAAATGAGCAGTTCTTC. This translates into CATSDTAGGLNEQFF.

The gene calls are TRBV4-1 and TRBJ1-5, with 10 bases lining up with TRBD1. The length of the CDR3 is 16 residues. With 4 bases clipped from V and 7 bases from J, the junction kept 10 bases outside the gene matches. Germline CDR1 is MGHRA and CDR2 is YSYEKL. CDR3 protein: CASSRPGQGKGQPQHF. CDR3 nucleotides: TGCGCCAGCAGCCGCCCGGGACAGGGGAAAGGACAGCCCCAGCATTTT.

The genes are TRBV12-3 or TRBV12-4 and TRBJ2-7; perhaps D is TRBD1 or TRBD2 (5 bases each). V was shortened by 4 bases and J by 2 bases, with 12 bases between the two germline ends. The CDR3 runs 14 residues. The CDR3 nucleotides are TGTGCCAGCAGTTCCTGGGACGGAGCCTACGAGCAGTACTTC. This sequence encodes CASSSWDGAYEQYF.

DNA of the CDR3: TGTGCCAGCAGCCCCATTGATAAGCGGGGGGGCCGCTCATACAATGAGCAGTTCTTC. It is translated as CASSPIDKRGGRSYNEQFF. V is TRBV4-2 and J is TRBJ2-1; 10 bases match TRBD2. This CDR3 region has 19 residues. Trimming removed 4 bases from V and 4 bases from J; junction bases left unmatched: 16. Germline values: CDR1 LGHNA, CDR2 YNFKEQ.

There are many counts of this clonotype. This rearrangement joins TRBV27 to TRBJ2-7; 10 positions agree with TRBD1. Germline trimming cut 8 bases from V and 4 bases from J; bases unmatched to any gene: 2. The germline CDR1 and CDR2 sequences are MNHEY and SMNVEV (reference sequence). The CDR3 loop spans 12 amino acids. The CDR3 DNA is TGTGCCAGCCGGGACAGGGGATACGAGCAGTACTTC. It translates to CASRDRGYEQYF.

Details on this clonotype: In this CDR3 the conserved last residue, phenylalanine or tryptophan, is missing, so a read error is likely. CDR3 in DNA: TGTGCCACCAGGCGAGGGGTCGGCTCCTACGAGCAGTACTTA. It is translated as CATRRGVGSYEQYL. The chain joins TRBV15 to TRBJ2-7; either TRBD1 or TRBD2 may fit D (5 bases each). CDR1 and CDR2 from the germline V gene are LNHNV and YYDKDF (reference sequence). The CDR3 contains 14 residues. With 6 bases removed from V and 0 bases from J, the gap between germline ends came to 12 bases.

V usage is TRBV4-2 and J usage is TRBJ2-7; tentatively, D is TRBD1 or TRBD2 (6 bases each). From germline, CDR1 is LGHNA and CDR2 YNFKEQ. CDR3 length: 13 residues. Trimming took off 4 bases at V and 3 bases at J, with 10 bases between the two ends. The CDR3 here is CASSRLGGYEQYF. The CDR3 coding sequence is TGTGCCAGCAGCCGACTAGGGGGCTACGAGCAGTACTTC.

The V call is TRBV7-9, the J call TRBJ2-1, with D tentatively TRBD2 (5 bases). The germline V gene encodes CDR1 SEHNR and CDR2 FQNEAQ (reference sequence). Trimming left V 1 base short and J 9 bases short, with 10 bases between. CDR3 length: 13 residues. CDR3 sequence (DNA): TGTGCCAGCAGCTTAGAAGTACGGGGTGAGCAGTTCTTC. Translating it yields CASSLEVRGEQFF.

This clonotype showed up just once. Since no conserved phenylalanine or tryptophan closes the CDR3, a read error is the likely cause. This chain joins TRBV6-1 and TRBJ1-2; tentative D call: TRBD1 (5 bases). V lost 5 bases, J lost 3 bases, and 22 bases lay in between. Germline CDR1 and CDR2: MNHNS and SASEGT. The CDR3 spans 17 residues. CDR3 loop: CASSPSGPQGEDYGYTL. Written as DNA, the CDR3 is TGTGCCAGCAGTCCATCGGGTCCCCAGGGCGAGGACTATGGCTACACCCTC.

The sample holds a few counts of this clonotype. The rearrangement uses TRBV7-9 and TRBJ2-7; 7 nucleotides line up with TRBD1. The junction had 5 bases not matched to a gene; V was cut back by 6 bases and J by 3 bases. The CDR3 sequence is 13 residues long. Germline values: CDR1 SEHNR, CDR2 FQNEAQ (reference sequence). The CDR3 region has the DNA TGTGCCAGCAGATCCGGGACAGTCTACGAGCAGTACTTC. This codes for CASRSGTVYEQYF.